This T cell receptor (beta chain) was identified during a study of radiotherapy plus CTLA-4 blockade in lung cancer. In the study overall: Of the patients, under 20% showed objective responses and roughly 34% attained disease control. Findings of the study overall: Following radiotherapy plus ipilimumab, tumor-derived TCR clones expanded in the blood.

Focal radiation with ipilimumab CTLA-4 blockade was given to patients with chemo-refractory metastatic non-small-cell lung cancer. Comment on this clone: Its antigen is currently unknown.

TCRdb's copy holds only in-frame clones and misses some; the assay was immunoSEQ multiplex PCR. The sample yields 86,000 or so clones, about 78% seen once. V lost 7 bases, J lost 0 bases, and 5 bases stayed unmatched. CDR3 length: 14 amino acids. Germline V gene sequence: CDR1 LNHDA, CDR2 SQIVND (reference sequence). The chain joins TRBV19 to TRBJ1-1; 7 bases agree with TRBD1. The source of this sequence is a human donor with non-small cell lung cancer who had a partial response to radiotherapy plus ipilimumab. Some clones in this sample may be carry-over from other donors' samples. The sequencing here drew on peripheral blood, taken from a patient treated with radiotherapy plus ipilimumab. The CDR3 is CASTKTGLNTEAFF. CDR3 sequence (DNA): TGTGCCAGTACCAAGACAGGGTTGAACACTGAAGCTTTCTTT.